This TCR beta chain was profiled in a study of breast tumors, draining lymph nodes, adjacent tissues. Study-level results: Tumor and nontumor repertoires were significantly more similar in luminal-like than in basal-like breast cancer. Data only fit, rather than demonstrated, lymph node origin of most tumor T cells. Tumor repertoires ranked between lymph nodes and nontumor tissue in diversity, with V and J gene preferences. Most tumor T cells seemingly derive from lymph node, then expand in tumor.

The sample holds many counts of this clonotype. Its specificity is unknown. Trimming removed 3 bases at V and 3 bases at J, with 13 bases between. Germline assignment: CDR1 DFQATT and CDR2 SNEGSKA (reference sequence). The CDR3 is 14 residues long. TCRdb independently ran MiXCR on the multiplex PCR reads; one entry per CDR3 protein. The sample lists more than 50,000 distinct CDR3 sequences, over 40% occurring once. The TCR originated in a female donor with breast cancer. Some clones in this sample may be carry-over from other donors' samples. The chain carries TRBV20-1 and TRBJ2-3, with D tentatively TRBD1 (6 bases). Material for sequencing was breast tumor tissue. DNA of the CDR3: TGCAGTGCTAGCCCGCGAGGGGGAACAGATACGCAGTATTTT. It codes for CSASPRGGTDTQYF.